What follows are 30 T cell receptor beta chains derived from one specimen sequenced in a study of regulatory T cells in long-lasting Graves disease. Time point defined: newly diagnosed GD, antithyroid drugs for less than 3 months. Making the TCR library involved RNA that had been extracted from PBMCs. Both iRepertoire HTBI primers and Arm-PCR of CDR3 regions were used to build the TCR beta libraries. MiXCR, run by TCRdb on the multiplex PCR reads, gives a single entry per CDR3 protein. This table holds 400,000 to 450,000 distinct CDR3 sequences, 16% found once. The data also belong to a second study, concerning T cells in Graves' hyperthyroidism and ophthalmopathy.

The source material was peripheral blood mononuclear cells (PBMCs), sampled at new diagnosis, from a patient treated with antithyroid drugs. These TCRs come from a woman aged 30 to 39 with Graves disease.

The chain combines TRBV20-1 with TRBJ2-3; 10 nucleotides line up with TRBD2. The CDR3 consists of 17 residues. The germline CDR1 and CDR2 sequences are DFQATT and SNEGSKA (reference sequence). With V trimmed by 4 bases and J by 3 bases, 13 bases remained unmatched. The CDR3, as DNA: TGCAGTGCTAACAACCAAGTAGCGGGAGGTGGGACAGATACGCAGTATTTT. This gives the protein CSANNQVAGGGTDTQYF.

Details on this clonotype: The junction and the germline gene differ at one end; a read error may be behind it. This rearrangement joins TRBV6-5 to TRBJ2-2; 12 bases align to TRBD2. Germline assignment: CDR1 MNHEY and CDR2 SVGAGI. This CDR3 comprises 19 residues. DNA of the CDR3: TGTGCCAACAGTTACCGGCTAGCGGGAGGGCCTTACGACACCGGGGAGCTGTTTTTT. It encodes CANSYRLAGGPYDTGELFF.

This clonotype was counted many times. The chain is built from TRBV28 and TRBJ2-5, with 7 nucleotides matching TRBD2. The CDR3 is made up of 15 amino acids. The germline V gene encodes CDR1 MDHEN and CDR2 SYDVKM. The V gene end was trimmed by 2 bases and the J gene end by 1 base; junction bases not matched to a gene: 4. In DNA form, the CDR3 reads TGTGCCAGCAGTTTAGTCGGGGGGACCCAAGAGACCCAGTACTTC. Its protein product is CASSLVGGTQETQYF.

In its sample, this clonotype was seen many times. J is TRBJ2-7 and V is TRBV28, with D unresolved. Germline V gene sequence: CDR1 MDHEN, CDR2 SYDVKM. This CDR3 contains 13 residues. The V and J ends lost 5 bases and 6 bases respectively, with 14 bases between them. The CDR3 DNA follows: TGTGCCAGCAGTCTGGACGAGGTCGGCGAGCAGTACTTC. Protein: CASSLDEVGEQYF.

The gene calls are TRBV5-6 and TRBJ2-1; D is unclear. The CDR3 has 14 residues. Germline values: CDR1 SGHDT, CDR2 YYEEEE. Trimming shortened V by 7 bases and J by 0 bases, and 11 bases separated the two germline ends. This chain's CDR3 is CASELVSSYNEQFF. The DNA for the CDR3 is TGTGCCAGCGAGCTGGTGAGCTCCTACAATGAGCAGTTCTTC. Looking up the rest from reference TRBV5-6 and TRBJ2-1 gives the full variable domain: DAGVTQSPTHLIKTRGQQVTLRCSPKSGHDTVSWYQQALGQGPQFIFQYYEEEERQRGNFPDRFSGHQFPNYSSELNVNALLLGDSALYLCASELVSSYNEQFFGPGTRLTVL.

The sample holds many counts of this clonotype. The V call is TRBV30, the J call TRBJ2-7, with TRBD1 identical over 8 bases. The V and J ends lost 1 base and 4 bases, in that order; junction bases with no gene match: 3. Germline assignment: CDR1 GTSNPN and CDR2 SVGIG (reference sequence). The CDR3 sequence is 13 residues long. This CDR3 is CAWSAGQEYEQYF. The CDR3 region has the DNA TGTGCCTGGAGTGCGGGACAGGAGTACGAGCAGTACTTC.

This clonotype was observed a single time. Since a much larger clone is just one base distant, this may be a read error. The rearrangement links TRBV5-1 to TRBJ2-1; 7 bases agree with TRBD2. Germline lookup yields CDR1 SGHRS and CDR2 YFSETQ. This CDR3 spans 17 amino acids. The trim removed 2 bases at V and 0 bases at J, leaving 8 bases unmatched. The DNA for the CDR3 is TGCGCCAGCAGCTTAGCGGGATCCCCAAGCTCCTACAATGAGCAGTTCTTC. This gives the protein CASSLAGSPSSYNEQFF.

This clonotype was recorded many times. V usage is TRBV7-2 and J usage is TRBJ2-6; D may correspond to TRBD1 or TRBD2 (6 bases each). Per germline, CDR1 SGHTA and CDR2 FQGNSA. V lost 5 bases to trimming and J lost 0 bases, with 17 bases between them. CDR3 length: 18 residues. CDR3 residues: CASSEFGGGISGANVLTF. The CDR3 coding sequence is TGTGCCAGCAGCGAGTTTGGAGGGGGTATCTCTGGGGCCAACGTCCTGACTTTC.

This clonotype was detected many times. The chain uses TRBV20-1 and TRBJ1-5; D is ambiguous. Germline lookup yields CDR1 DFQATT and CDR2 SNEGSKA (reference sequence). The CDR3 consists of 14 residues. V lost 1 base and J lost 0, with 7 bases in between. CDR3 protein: CSARAPISNQPQHF. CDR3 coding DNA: TGCAGTGCTAGAGCGCCTATTAGCAATCAGCCCCAGCATTTT.

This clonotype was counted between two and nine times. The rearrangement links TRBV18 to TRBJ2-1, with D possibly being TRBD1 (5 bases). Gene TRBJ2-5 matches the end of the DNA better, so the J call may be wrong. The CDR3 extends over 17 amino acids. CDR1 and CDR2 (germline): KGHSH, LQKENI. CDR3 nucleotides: TGTGCCAGCTCACCAGTCTCGGCCTTCTTGGGGCGGGAGACCCAGTACTTC. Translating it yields CASSPVSAFLGRETQYF.

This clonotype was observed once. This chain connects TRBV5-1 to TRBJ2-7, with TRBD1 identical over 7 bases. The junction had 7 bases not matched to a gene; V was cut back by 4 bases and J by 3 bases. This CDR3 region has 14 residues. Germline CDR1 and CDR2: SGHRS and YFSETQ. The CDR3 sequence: CASSPDSGGYEQYF. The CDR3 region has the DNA TGCGCCAGCAGCCCTGATTCAGGGGGCTACGAGCAGTACTTC.

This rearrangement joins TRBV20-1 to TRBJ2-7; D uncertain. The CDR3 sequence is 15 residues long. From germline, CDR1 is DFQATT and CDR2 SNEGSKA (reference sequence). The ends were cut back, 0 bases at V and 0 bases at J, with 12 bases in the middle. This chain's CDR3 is CSARDYNIHSYEQYV. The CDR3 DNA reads TGCAGTGCTAGAGATTATAATATTCACTCCTACGAGCAGTACGTC.

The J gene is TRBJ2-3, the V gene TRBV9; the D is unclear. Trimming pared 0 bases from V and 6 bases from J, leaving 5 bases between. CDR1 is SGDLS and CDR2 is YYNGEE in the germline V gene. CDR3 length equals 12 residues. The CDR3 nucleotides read TGTGCCAGCAGCGTAGATCTGGATACGCAGTATTTT. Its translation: CASSVDLDTQYF. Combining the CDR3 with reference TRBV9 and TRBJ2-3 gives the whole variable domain DSGVTQTPKHLITATGQRVTLRCSPRSGDLSVYWYQQSLDQGLQFLIQYYNGEERAKGNILERFSAQQFPDLHSELNLSSLELGDSALYFCASSVDLDTQYFGPGTRLTVL.

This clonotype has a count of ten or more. The CDR3 here is CASSHDRTTLAGGYNEQFF. The CDR3 DNA sequence: TGCGCCAGCAGCCACGACAGGACCACTCTCGCGGGAGGGTACAATGAGCAGTTCTTC. The chain combines TRBV5-1 with TRBJ2-1, with TRBD2 matching over 9 bases. This CDR3 region has 19 residues. V lost 4 bases to trimming and J lost 4 bases; unmatched junction nucleotides: 18. Germline CDR1 and CDR2: SGHRS and YFSETQ.

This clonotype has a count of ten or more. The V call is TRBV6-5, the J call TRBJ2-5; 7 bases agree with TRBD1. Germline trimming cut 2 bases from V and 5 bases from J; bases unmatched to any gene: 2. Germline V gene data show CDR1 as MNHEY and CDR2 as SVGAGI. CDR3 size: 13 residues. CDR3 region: CASSYVRGETQYF. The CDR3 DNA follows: TGTGCCAGCAGTTACGTCAGGGGGGAGACCCAGTACTTC.

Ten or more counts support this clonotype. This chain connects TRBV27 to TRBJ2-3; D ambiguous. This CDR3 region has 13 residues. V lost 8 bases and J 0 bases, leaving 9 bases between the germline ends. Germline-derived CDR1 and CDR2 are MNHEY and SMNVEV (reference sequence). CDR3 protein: CASFGHSTDTQYF. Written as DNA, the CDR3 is TGTGCCAGCTTCGGGCATAGCACAGATACGCAGTATTTT.

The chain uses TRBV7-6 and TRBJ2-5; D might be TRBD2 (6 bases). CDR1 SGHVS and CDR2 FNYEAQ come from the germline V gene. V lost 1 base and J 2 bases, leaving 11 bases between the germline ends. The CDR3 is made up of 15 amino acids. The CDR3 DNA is TGTGCCAGCAGCTTAGGCGGGACGGTGCAAGAGACCCAGTACTTC. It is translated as CASSLGGTVQETQYF. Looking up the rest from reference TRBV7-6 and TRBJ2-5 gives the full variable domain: GAGVSQSPRYKVTKRGQDVALRCDPISGHVSLYWYRQALGQGPEFLTYFNYEAQQDKSGLPNDRFSAERPEGSISTLTIQRTEQRDSAMYRCASSLGGTVQETQYFGPGTRLLVL.

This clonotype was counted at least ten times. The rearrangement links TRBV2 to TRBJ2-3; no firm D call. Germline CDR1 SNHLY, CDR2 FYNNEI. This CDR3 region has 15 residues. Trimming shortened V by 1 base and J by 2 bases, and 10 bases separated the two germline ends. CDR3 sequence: CASSEVVETTDTQYF. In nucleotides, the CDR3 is TGTGCCAGCAGTGAAGTGGTGGAGACCACAGATACGCAGTATTTT.

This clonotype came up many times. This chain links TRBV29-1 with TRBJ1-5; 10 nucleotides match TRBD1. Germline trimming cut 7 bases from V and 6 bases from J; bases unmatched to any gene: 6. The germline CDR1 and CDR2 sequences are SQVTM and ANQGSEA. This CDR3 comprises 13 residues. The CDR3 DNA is TGCAGCGCTGGGACAGGGGAATCTCAGCCCCAGCATTTT. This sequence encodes CSAGTGESQPQHF.

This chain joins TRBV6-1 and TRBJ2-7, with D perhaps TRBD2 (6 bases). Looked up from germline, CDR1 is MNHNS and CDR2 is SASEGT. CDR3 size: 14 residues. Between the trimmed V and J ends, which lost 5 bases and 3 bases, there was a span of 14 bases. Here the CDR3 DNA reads TGTGCCAGCAGTACTGAGCCGGGAGTCTACGAGCAGTACTTC. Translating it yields CASSTEPGVYEQYF.

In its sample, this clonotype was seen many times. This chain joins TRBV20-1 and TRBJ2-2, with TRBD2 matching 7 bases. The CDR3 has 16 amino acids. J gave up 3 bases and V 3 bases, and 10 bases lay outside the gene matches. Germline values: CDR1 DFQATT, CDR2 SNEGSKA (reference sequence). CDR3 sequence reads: CSASLGGRADTGELFF. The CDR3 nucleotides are TGCAGTGCTAGCCTTGGAGGGAGGGCGGACACCGGGGAGCTGTTTTTT.

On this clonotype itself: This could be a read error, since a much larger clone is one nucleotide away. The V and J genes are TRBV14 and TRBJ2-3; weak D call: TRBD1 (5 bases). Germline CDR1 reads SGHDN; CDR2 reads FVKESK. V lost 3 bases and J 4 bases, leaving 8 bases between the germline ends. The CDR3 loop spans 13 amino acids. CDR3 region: CASSQGRADTQYF. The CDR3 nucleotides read TGTGCCAGCAGCCAGGGGCGTGCAGATACGCAGTATTTT.

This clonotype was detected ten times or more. As DNA, the CDR3 is TGTGCCAGCAGTCCAAGGGACAATGAGCAGTTCTTC. Translating gives CASSPRDNEQFF. The V call is TRBV2, the J call TRBJ2-1, with D hard to call. The V gene lost 5 bases and the J gene lost 5 bases, with 7 bases spanning the gap. Looked up from germline, CDR1 is SNHLY and CDR2 is FYNNEI. This CDR3 comprises 12 residues.

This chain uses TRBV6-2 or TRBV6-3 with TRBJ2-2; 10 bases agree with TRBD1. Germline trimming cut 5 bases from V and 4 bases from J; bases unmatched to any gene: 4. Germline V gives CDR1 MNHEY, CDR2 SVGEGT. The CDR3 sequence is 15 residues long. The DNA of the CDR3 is TGTGCCAGCAGTCCGACAGGGGGCATCACCGGGGAGCTGTTTTTT. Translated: CASSPTGGITGELFF.

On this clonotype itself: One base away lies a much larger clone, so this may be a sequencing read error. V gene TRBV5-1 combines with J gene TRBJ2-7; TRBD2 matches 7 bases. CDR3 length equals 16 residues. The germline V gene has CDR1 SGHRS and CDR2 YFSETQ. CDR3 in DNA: TGCGCCAGCAGCTTGTCTGGGGGAGGGAGCTCCCACGAGCAGTACTTC. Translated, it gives CASSLSGGGSSHEQYF.

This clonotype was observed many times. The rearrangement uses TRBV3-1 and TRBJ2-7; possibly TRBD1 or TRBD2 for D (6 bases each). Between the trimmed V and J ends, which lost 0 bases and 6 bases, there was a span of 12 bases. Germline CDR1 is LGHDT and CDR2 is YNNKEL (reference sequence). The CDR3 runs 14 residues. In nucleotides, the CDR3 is TGTGCCAGCAGCCAAGAAACCAGGGGAGGCGAGCAGTACTTC. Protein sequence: CASSQETRGGEQYF.

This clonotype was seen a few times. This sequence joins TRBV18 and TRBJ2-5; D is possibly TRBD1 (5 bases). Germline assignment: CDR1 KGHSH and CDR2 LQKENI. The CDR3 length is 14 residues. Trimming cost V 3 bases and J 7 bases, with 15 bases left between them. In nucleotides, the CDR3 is TGTGCCAGCTCACCGGTGCAGGGTGAAGGGACCCAGTACTTC. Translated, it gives CASSPVQGEGTQYF.

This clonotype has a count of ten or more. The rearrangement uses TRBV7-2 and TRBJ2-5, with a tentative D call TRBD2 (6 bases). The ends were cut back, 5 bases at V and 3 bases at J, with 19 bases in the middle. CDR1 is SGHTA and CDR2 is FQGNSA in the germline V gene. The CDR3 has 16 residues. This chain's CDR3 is CASSDGRERVKETQYF. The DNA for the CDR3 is TGTGCCAGCAGCGATGGCCGGGAGAGAGTGAAAGAGACCCAGTACTTC.

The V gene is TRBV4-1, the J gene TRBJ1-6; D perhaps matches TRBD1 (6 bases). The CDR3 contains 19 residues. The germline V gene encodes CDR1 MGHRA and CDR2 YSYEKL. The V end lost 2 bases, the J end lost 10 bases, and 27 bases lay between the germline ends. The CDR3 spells CASSQRDRRFGGVQSPLHF. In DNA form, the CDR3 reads TGCGCCAGCAGCCAACGAGACAGGAGGTTCGGTGGAGTTCAATCACCCCTCCACTTT.

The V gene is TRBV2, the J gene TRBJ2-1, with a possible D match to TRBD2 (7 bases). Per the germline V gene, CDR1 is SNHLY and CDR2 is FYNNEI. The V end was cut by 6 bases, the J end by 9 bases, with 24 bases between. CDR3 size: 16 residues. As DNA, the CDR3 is TGTGCCAGCAGCGTTGTCCCGGACAGCGGGGTGGGTGAGCAGTTCTTC. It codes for CASSVVPDSGVGEQFF.